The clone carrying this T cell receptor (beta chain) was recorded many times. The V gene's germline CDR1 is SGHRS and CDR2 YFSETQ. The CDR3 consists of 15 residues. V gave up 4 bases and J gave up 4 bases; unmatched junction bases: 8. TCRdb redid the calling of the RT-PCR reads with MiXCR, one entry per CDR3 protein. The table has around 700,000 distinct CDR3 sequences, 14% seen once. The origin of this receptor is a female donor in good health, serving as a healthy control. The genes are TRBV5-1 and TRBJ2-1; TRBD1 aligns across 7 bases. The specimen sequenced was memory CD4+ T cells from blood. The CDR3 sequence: CASSQTGESYNEQFF. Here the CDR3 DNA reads TGCGCCAGCAGCCAAACAGGGGAATCATACAATGAGCAGTTCTTC.